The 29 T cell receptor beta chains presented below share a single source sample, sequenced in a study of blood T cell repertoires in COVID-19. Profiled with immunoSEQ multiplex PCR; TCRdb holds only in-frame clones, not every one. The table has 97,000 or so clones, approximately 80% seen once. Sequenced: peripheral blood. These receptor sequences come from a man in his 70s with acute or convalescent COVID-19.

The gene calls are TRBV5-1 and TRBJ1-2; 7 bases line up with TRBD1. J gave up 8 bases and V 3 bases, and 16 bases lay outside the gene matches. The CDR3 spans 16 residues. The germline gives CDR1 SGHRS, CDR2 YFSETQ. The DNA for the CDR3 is TGCGCCAGCAGCTCGATGAGCCCCGACAGGGCGCAGGGCTACACCTTC. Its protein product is CASSSMSPDRAQGYTF.

DNA of the CDR3: TGTGCCAGCAGTGACAGCTCTCAGGGCCCTCTCAATGAGCAGTTCTTC. Translated: CASSDSSQGPLNEQFF. This chain links TRBV25-1 with TRBJ2-1; perhaps TRBD1 as D (5 bases). This CDR3 comprises 16 residues. CDR1 and CDR2 (germline): MGHDK, SYGVNS. With 3 bases removed from V and 6 bases from J, the gap between germline ends came to 18 bases.

The CDR3 is CASTPAGGGTGELFF. The CDR3 bases are TGTGCCAGTACCCCGGCAGGGGGAGGAACCGGGGAGCTGTTTTTT. V gene TRBV19 combines with J gene TRBJ2-2, with a tentative D call TRBD1 (7 bases). V was cut by 7 bases and J by 5 bases, with 17 bases left in between. The CDR3 contains 15 residues. Germline CDR1 LNHDA, CDR2 SQIVND (reference sequence).

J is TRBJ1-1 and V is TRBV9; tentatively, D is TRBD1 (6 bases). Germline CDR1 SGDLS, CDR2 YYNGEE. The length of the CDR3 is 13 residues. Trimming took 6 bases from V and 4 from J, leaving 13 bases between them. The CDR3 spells CASNREGSTEAFF. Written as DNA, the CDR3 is TGTGCCAGCAACAGGGAGGGAAGCACTGAAGCTTTCTTT.

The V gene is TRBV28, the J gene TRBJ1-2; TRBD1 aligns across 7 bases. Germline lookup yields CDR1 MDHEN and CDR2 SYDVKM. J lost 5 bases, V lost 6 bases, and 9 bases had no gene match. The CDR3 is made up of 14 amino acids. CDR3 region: CASSQGQQPYGYTF. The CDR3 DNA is TGTGCCAGCAGCCAGGGACAGCAGCCGTATGGCTACACCTTC.

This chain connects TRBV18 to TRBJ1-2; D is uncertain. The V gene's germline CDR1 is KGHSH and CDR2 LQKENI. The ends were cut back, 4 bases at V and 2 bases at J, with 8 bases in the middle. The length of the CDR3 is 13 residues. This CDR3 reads CASSQTDNYGYTF. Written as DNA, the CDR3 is TGTGCCAGCTCACAAACAGACAACTATGGCTACACCTTC. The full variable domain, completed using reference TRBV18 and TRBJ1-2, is NAGVMQNPRHLVRRRGQEARLRCSPMKGHSHVYWYRQLPEEGLKFMVYLQKENIIDESGMPKERFSAEFPKEGPSILRIQQVVRGDSAAYFCASSQTDNYGYTFGSGTRLTVV.

Written as DNA, the CDR3 is TGTGCCAGCAGCGTAGGAGGTCAGAACACCGGGGAGCTGTTTTTT. Protein: CASSVGGQNTGELFF. The rearrangement joins TRBV9 to TRBJ2-2; no reliable D call. The CDR3 is made up of 15 amino acids. V was cut by 0 bases and J by 1 base, with 7 bases left in between. Germline lookup yields CDR1 SGDLS and CDR2 YYNGEE. The full variable domain, completed using reference TRBV9 and TRBJ2-2, is DSGVTQTPKHLITATGQRVTLRCSPRSGDLSVYWYQQSLDQGLQFLIQYYNGEERAKGNILERFSAQQFPDLHSELNLSSLELGDSALYFCASSVGGQNTGELFFGEGSRLTVL.

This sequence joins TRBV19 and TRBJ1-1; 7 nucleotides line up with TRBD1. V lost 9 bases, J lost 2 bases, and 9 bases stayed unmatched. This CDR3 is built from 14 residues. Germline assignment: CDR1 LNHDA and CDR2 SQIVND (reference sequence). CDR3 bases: TGTGCCAGCTCGGGACAGAGTGGTAACACTGAAGCTTTCTTT. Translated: CASSGQSGNTEAFF.

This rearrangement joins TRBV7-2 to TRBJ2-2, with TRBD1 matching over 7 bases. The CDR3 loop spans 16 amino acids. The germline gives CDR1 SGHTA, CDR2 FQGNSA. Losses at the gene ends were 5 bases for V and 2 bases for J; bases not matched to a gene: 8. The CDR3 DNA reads TGTGCCAGCAGCCAAAGGGGGCTGGGAAACACCGGGGAGCTGTTTTTT. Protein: CASSQRGLGNTGELFF.

The CDR3 coding sequence is TGTGCCAGCTCACGATGGACAGCAGGACACAATGAGCAGTTCTTC. Its translation: CASSRWTAGHNEQFF. This chain links TRBV18 with TRBJ2-1, with D tentatively TRBD1 (6 bases). V was shortened by 4 bases and J by 5 bases, with 15 bases between the two germline ends. Germline V gene lookup returns CDR1 KGHSH and CDR2 LQKENI. The CDR3 consists of 15 residues. Supplemented by reference TRBV18 and TRBJ2-1, the full variable domain reads NAGVMQNPRHLVRRRGQEARLRCSPMKGHSHVYWYRQLPEEGLKFMVYLQKENIIDESGMPKERFSAEFPKEGPSILRIQQVVRGDSAAYFCASSRWTAGHNEQFFGPGTRLTVL.

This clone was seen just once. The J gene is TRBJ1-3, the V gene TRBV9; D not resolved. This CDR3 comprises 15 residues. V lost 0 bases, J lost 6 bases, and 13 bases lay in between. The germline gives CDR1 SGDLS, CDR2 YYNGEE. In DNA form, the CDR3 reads TGTGCCAGCAGCGTAGGAAGCTCCCGGGAAAACACCATATATTTT. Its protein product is CASSVGSSRENTIYF.

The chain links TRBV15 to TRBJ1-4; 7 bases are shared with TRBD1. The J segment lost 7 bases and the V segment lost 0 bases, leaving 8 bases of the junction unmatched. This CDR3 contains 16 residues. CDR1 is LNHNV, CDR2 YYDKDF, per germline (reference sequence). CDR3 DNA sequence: TGTGCCACCAGCAGAGAGGGCCACAGGGGCAGTGAAAAACTGTTTTTT. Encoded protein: CATSREGHRGSEKLFF.

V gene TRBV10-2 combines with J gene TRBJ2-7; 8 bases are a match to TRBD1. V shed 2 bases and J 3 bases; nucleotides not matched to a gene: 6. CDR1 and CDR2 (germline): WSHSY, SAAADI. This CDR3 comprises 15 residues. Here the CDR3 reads CASSEQGARYYEQYF. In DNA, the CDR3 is TGCGCCAGCAGTGAGCAGGGGGCTCGGTACTACGAGCAGTACTTC.

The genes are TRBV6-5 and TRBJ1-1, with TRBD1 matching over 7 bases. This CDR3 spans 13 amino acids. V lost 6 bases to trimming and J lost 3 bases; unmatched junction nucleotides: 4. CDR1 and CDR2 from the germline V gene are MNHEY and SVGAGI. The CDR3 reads CASRRTGDTEAFF. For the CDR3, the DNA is TGTGCCAGCAGGAGAACAGGGGACACTGAAGCTTTCTTT.

CDR3 DNA: TGTGCCAGCTCACCACGTGAGGGACTGGGGACGAATGAGCAGTTCTTC. As protein: CASSPREGLGTNEQFF. The chain recombines TRBV18 with TRBJ2-1, with a tentative D call TRBD2 (6 bases). CDR1 and CDR2 from the germline V gene are KGHSH and LQKENI. The CDR3 totals 16 residues. Trimming removed 1 base at V and 7 bases at J, with 17 bases between.

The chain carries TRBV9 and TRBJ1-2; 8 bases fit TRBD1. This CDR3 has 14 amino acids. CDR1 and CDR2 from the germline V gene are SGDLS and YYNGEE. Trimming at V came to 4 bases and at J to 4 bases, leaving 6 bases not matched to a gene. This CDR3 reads CASSPAGGAYGYTF. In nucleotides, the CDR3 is TGTGCCAGCAGCCCTGCAGGGGGCGCCTATGGCTACACCTTC.

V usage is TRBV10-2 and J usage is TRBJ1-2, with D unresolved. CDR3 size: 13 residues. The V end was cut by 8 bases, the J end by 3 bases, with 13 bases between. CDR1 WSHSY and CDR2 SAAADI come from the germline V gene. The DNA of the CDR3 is TGCGCCAGCTTCGAACAGCCGTACTATGGCTACACCTTC. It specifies CASFEQPYYGYTF.

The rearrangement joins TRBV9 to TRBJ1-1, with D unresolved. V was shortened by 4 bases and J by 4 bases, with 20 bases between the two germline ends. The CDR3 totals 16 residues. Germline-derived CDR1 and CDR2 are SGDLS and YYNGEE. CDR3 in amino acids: CASSRRSSVPGTEAFF. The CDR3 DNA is TGTGCCAGCAGCCGACGTTCTTCCGTCCCAGGCACTGAAGCTTTCTTT.

The CDR3 sequence: CASSRGEAGANVLTF. CDR3 DNA: TGTGCCAGCAGTCGAGGGGAGGCTGGGGCCAACGTCCTGACTTTC. The chain combines TRBV27 with TRBJ2-6; tentative D call: TRBD2 (6 bases). The V end was cut by 5 bases, the J end by 2 bases, with 10 bases between. The germline V gene encodes CDR1 MNHEY and CDR2 SMNVEV (reference sequence). The CDR3 is 15 residues long. The complete variable domain, with remaining parts taken from reference TRBV27 and TRBJ2-6, reads EAQVTQNPRYLITVTGKKLTVTCSQNMNHEYMSWYRQDPGLGLRQIYYSMNVEVTDKGDVPEGYKVSRKEKRNFPLILESPSPNQTSLYFCASSRGEAGANVLTFGAGSRLTVL.

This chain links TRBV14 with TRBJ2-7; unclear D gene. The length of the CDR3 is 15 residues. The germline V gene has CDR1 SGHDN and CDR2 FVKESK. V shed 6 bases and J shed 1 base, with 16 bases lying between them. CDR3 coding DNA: TGTGCCAGCAGACCACAGTTTACCCCGTCCTACGAGCAGTACTTC. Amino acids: CASRPQFTPSYEQYF.

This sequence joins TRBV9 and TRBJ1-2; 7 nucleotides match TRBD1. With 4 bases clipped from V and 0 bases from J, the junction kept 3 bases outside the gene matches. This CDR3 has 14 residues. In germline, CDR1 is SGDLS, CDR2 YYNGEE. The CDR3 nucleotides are TGTGCCAGCAGCCCCGGGACAGCTAACTATGGCTACACCTTC. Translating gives CASSPGTANYGYTF.

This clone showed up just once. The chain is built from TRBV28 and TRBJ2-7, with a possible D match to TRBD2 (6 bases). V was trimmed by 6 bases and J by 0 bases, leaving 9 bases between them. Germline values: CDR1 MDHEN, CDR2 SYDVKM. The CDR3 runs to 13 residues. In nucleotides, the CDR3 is TGTGCCAGCAGGCGGGGTAGCTCCTACGAGCAGTACTTC. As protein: CASRRGSSYEQYF.

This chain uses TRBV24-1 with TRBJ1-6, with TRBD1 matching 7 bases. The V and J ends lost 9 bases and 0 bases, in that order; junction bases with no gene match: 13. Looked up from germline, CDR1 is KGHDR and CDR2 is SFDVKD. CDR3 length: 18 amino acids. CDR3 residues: CATRPGTAAGSYNSPLHF. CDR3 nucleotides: TGTGCCACCCGTCCCGGGACAGCGGCGGGCTCCTATAATTCACCCCTCCACTTT.

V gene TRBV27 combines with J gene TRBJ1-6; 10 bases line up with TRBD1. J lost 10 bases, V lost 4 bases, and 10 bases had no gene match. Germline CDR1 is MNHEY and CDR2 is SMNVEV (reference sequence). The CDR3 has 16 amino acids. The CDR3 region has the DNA TGTGCCAGCAGTTCCCCCCGACAGGGGGCGGAATCACCCCTCCACTTT. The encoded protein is CASSSPRQGAESPLHF.

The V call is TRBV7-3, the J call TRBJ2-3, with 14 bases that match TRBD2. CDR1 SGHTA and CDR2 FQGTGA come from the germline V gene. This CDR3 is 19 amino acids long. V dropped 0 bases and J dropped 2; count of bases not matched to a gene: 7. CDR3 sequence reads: CASSLTPGTSGRFTDTQYF. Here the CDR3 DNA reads TGTGCCAGCAGCTTAACACCCGGGACTAGCGGGAGATTCACAGATACGCAGTATTTT. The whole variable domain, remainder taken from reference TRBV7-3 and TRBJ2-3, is GAGVSQTPSNKVTEKGKYVELRCDPISGHTALYWYRQSLGQGPEFLIYFQGTGAADDSGLPNDRFFAVRPEGSVSTLKIQRTERGDSAVYLCASSLTPGTSGRFTDTQYFGPGTRLTVL.

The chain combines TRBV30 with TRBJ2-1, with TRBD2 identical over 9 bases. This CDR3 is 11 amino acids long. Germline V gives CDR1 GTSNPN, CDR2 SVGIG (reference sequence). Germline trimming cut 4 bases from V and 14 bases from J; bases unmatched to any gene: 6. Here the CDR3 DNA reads TGTGCCTGGAATAGCGGGAGAAAGGAGTTCTTC. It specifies CAWNSGRKEFF.

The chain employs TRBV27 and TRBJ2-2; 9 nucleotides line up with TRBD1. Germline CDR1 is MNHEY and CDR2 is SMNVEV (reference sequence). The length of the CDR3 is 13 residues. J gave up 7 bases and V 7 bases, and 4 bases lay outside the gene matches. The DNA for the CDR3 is TGTGCCAGCATTGGGACAGGGTTCGGGGAGCTGTTTTTT. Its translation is CASIGTGFGELFF.

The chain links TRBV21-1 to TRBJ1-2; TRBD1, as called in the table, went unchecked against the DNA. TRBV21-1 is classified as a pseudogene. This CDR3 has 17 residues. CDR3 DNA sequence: TGTGCCAGCAGCAAAGTCCAGGGACAGGAGCTTAACTATGGCTACACCTTC. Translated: CASSKVQGQELNYGYTF.

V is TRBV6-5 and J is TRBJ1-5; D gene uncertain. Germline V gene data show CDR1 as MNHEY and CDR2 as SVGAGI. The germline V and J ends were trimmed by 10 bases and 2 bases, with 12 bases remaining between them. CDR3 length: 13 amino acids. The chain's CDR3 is CATAGVGNQPQHF. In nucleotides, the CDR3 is TGTGCCACCGCGGGAGTCGGCAATCAGCCCCAGCATTTT.